Following are 11 T cell receptor beta chains from one sample sequenced in a study of blood T cell repertoires in COVID-19. This table comes from immunoSEQ multiplex PCR, and its TCRdb copy is limited to in-frame clones, with some not included. The table records about 200,000 clones, 83% of them present only once. Sample: peripheral blood. These receptors were collected from a woman between 40 and 55 years old with active or convalescent COVID-19.

The V gene is TRBV3-1 (or the pseudogene TRBV3-2), the J gene TRBJ1-3; tentative D call: TRBD1 (5 bases). From germline, CDR1 is LGHDT and CDR2 YNNKEL (reference sequence). Trimming took off 4 bases at V and 0 bases at J, with 10 bases between the two ends. The CDR3 contains 15 residues. In nucleotides, the CDR3 is TGTGCCAGCAGCCCGGACACTTTCTCTGGAAACACCATATATTTT. This codes for CASSPDTFSGNTIYF.

The J gene is TRBJ1-2, the V gene TRBV19, with D perhaps TRBD1 (5 bases). This CDR3 contains 17 residues. The V end was cut by 9 bases, the J end by 4 bases, with 27 bases between. The germline V gene has CDR1 LNHDA and CDR2 SQIVND (reference sequence). This CDR3 reads CARAIPGGGASVYGYTF. CDR3 sequence (DNA): TGTGCCAGAGCAATCCCCGGCGGAGGGGCGAGTGTCTATGGCTACACCTTC.

V gene TRBV9 combines with J gene TRBJ1-2, with D perhaps matching TRBD1 (6 bases). V lost 0 bases, J lost 8 bases, and 17 bases lay in between. Germline V gives CDR1 SGDLS, CDR2 YYNGEE. The CDR3 consists of 15 residues. The CDR3 region has the DNA TGTGCCAGCAGCGTAGCTAACAGGGCGACTTACGGCTACACCTTC. Translating gives CASSVANRATYGYTF.

In this sample, this clone turned up a few times. The chain is built from TRBV24-1 and TRBJ2-5, with a possible D match to TRBD2 (6 bases). The length of the CDR3 is 15 residues. V lost 1 base and J lost 1, with 9 bases in between. Germline V gene lookup returns CDR1 KGHDR and CDR2 SFDVKD. The CDR3: CATSDLGGAQETQYF. The CDR3 DNA reads TGTGCCACCAGTGATTTAGGAGGGGCCCAAGAGACCCAGTACTTC.

V usage is TRBV3-1 (or the pseudogene TRBV3-2) and J usage is TRBJ2-7; 7 bases align to TRBD1. Unmatched junction bases numbered 9, after V lost 1 base and J lost 6 bases. This CDR3 contains 15 residues. Germline lookup yields CDR1 LGHDT and CDR2 YNNKEL (reference sequence). The DNA of the CDR3 is TGTGCCAGCAGCCAAGGCCGGGACAGAGGTCGCGAGCAGTACTTC. This encodes CASSQGRDRGREQYF.

The rearrangement joins TRBV5-8 to TRBJ1-1; 10 bases are shared with TRBD1. Unmatched junction bases numbered 6, after V lost 4 bases and J lost 6 bases. The CDR3 is made up of 14 amino acids. Germline loops: CDR1 SGHTS, CDR2 YDEGEE. CDR3 DNA sequence: TGTGCCAGCAGCCGTATCGGACAGGGGGCTGAAGCTTTCTTT. Protein product: CASSRIGQGAEAFF.

The chain uses TRBV5-1 and TRBJ1-1; D perhaps matches TRBD1 (6 bases). Germline lookup yields CDR1 SGHRS and CDR2 YFSETQ. The CDR3 consists of 14 residues. V shed 4 bases and J shed 1 base, with 11 bases lying between them. DNA of the CDR3: TGCGCCAGCAGCCAAGGACAGTGGAACACTGAAGCTTTCTTT. Translation: CASSQGQWNTEAFF. The full variable domain, in which reference TRBV5-1 and TRBJ1-1 provide the parts outside the CDR3, is KAGVTQTPRYLIKTRGQQVTLSCSPISGHRSVSWYQQTPGQGLQFLFEYFSETQRNKGNFPGRFSGRQFSNSRSEMNVSTLELGDSALYLCASSQGQWNTEAFFGQGTRLTVV.

The chain carries TRBV19 and TRBJ2-7, with 7 bases that match TRBD1. Per the germline V gene, CDR1 is LNHDA and CDR2 is SQIVND (reference sequence). The ends lost 4 bases at V and 6 bases at J; junction bases unmatched: 6. CDR3 length: 13 residues. CDR3 nucleotides: TGTGCCAGTAGTAACCGACAGGGCGGCGAGCAGTACTTC. Protein: CASSNRQGGEQYF.

The CDR3 sequence: CATSVPTGSDEQFF. The CDR3 nucleotides are TGTGCCACCAGTGTCCCGACAGGGAGCGATGAGCAGTTCTTC. The rearrangement uses TRBV24-1 and TRBJ2-1; 7 bases align to TRBD1. Germline CDR1 and CDR2: KGHDR and SFDVKD. CDR3 size: 14 residues. V lost 5 bases, J lost 8 bases, and 8 bases stayed unmatched.

This clone was observed once. This chain connects TRBV7-2 to TRBJ1-1, with 9 bases matching TRBD1. In germline, CDR1 is SGHTA, CDR2 FQGNSA. The CDR3 runs 15 residues. With V trimmed by 6 bases and J by 5 bases, 10 bases remained unmatched. DNA of the CDR3: TGTGCCAGCAGTCCCACCGGGACAGGGCTTACTGAAGCTTTCTTT. This sequence encodes CASSPTGTGLTEAFF.

The genes are TRBV28 and TRBJ1-3; tentative D call: TRBD1 (6 bases). V gave up 7 bases and J gave up 3 bases, with 13 bases separating them. Germline CDR1 MDHEN, CDR2 SYDVKM. The CDR3 contains 14 residues. CDR3 coding DNA: TGTGCCAGCAAGAACCACAGGGATGGAAACACCATATATTTT. It translates to CASKNHRDGNTIYF.